This paragraph covers one T cell receptor beta chain sequence. With 5 bases clipped from V and 3 bases from J, the junction kept 10 bases outside the gene matches. Germline V gene data show CDR1 as LNHDA and CDR2 as SQIVND (reference sequence). The CDR3 runs 16 residues. The data are from a study of identical twins. TCRdb re-derived calls from the 5' RACE reads in MiXCR, one entry per CDR3 protein. In the table there are roughly 540,000 distinct CDR3 sequences, roughly a fifth of which are singletons. These data were also reused for a study on T cells expressing NK-cell markers.

The V gene is TRBV19, the J gene TRBJ2-7; 10 nucleotides align to TRBD2. What was sequenced was CD4+ T cells sorted from blood. The clonotype comes from a woman between 18 and 29 years old in good health. CDR3 sequence reads: CASSRSSSGGFYEQYF. CDR3 coding DNA: TGTGCCAGTAGTCGCTCGTCTAGCGGGGGTTTCTACGAGCAGTACTTC.